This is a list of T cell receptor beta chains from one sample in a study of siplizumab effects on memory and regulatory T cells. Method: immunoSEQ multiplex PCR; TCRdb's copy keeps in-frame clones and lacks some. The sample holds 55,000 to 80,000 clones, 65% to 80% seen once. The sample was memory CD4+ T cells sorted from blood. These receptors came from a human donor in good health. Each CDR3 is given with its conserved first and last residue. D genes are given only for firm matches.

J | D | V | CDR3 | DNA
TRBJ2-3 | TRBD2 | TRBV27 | CASSDSGGGDTQYF | TGTGCCAGCAGTGATAGCGGGGGAGGTGATACGCAGTATTTT
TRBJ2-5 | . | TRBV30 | CAWSPYQETQYF | TGTGCCTGGAGCCCGTACCAAGAGACCCAGTACTTC
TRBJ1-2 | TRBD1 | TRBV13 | CASSQQTGGVDYGYTF | TGTGCCAGCAGCCAACAGACAGGGGGAGTAGACTATGGCTACACCTTC
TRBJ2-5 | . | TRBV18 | CASSPPAGGETQYF | TGTGCCAGCTCACCACCGGCCGGGGGAGAGACCCAGTACTTC
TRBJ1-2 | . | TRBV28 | CASTRRPHAGYGYTF | TGTGCCAGCACCAGACGGCCCCATGCTGGCTATGGCTACACCTTC
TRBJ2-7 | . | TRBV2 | CASSEAGSSEQYF | TGTGCCAGCAGTGAAGCGGGGAGCTCCGAGCAGTACTTC
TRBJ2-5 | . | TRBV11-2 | CASRRPGRQETQYF | TGTGCCAGCAGAAGACCGGGCAGACAAGAGACCCAGTACTTC
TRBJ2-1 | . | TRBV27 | CASSLLLWQFF | TGTGCCAGCAGCCTTCTACTGTGGCAGTTCTTC
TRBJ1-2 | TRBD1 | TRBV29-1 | CSVSGQDYGYTF | TGCAGCGTTTCGGGACAGGACTATGGCTACACCTTC
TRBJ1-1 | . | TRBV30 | CAWSSGQPNTEAFF | TGTGCCTGGAGTTCTGGACAGCCGAACACTGAAGCTTTCTTT
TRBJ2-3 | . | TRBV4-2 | CASSQPSGTDTQYF | TGTGCCAGCAGCCAGCCTAGCGGCACAGATACGCAGTATTTT
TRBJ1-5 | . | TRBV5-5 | CASSPGPRHEGNQPQHF | TGTGCCAGCAGCCCGGGACCGAGACACGAAGGCAATCAGCCCCAGCATTTT
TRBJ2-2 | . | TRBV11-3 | CASSPSPPRHTGELFF | TGTGCCAGCAGCCCCTCGCCGCCTCGACACACCGGGGAGCTGTTTTTT
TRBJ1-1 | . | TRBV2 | CASSGGGGILSTEAFF | TGTGCCAGCAGCGGGGGGGGAGGGATTCTTAGCACTGAAGCTTTCTTT
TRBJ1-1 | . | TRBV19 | CASSPPWGAGGGTEAFF | TGTGCCAGTAGTCCCCCTTGGGGGGCGGGGGGTGGCACTGAAGCTTTCTTT
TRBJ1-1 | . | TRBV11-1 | CASSPGDFAEAFF | TGTGCCAGCAGCCCAGGGGATTTCGCTGAAGCTTTCTTT
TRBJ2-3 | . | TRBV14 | CASSQADTQYF | TGTGCCAGCAGCCAAGCAGATACGCAGTATTTT
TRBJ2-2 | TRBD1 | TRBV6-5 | CATRRTGSTGELFF | TGTGCCACCAGACGGACAGGTTCCACCGGGGAGCTGTTTTTT
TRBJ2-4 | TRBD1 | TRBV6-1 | CASRTGNWDIQYF | TGTGCCAGCAGGACAGGGAATTGGGACATTCAGTACTTC
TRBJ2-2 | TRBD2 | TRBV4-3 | CASSLSGGRAGELFF | TGCGCCAGCAGCCTGAGCGGGGGGAGGGCCGGGGAGCTGTTTTTT
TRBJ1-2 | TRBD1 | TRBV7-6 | CASSLGQNYGYTF | TGTGCCAGCAGCTTGGGACAGAACTATGGCTACACCTTC
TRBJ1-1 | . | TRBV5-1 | CASSFGGPNTEAFF | TGCGCCAGCAGCTTCGGTGGCCCGAACACTGAAGCTTTCTTT